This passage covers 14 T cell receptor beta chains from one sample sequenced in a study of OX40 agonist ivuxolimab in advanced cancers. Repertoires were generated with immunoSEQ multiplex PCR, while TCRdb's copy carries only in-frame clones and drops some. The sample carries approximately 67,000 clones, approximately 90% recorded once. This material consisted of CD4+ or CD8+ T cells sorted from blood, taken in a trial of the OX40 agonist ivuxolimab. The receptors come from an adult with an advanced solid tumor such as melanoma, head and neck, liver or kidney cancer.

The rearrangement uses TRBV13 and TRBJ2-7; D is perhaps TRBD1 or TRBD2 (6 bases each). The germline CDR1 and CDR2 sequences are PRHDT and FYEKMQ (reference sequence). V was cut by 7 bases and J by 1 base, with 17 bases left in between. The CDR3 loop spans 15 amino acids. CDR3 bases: TGTGCCAGCACCAAGGAGGGGGGACCATCCTACGAGCAGTACTTC. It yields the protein CASTKEGGPSYEQYF. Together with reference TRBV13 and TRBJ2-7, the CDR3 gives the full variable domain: AAGVIQSPRHLIKEKRETATLKCYPIPRHDTVYWYQQGPGQDPQFLISFYEKMQSDKGSIPDRFSAQQFSDYHSELNMSSLELGDSALYFCASTKEGGPSYEQYFGPGTRLTVT.

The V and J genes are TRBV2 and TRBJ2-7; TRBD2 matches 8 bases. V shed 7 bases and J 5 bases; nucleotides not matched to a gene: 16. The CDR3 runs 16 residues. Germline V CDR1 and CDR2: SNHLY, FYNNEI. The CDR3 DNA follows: TGTGCCAGCACCCAATTCCCCGAAGCGGGAGTGCACGAGCAGTACTTC. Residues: CASTQFPEAGVHEQYF.

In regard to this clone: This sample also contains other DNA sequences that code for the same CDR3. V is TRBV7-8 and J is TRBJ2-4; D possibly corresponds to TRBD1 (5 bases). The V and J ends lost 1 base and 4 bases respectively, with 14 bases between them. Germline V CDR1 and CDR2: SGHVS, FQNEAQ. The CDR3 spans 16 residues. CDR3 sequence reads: CASSLGSWGLKNIQYF. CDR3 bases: TGTGCCAGCAGCTTAGGTAGTTGGGGCTTGAAAAACATTCAGTACTTC.

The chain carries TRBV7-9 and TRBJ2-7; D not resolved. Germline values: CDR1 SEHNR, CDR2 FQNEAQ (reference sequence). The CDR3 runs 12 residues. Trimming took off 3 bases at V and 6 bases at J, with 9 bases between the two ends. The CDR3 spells CASSFGSPEQYF. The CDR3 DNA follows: TGTGCCAGCAGCTTCGGAAGTCCCGAGCAGTACTTC.

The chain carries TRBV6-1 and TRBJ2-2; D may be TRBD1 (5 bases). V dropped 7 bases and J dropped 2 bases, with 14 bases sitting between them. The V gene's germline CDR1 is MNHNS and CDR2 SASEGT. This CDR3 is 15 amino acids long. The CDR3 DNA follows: TGTGCCAGCAACCAAGGGGTGCTCAACACCGGGGAGCTGTTTTTT. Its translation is CASNQGVLNTGELFF.

This CDR3 is CASSFTRAAQETQYF. CDR3 nucleotides: TGTGCCAGCAGCTTTACGAGGGCGGCTCAAGAGACCCAGTACTTC. The chain uses TRBV11-3 and TRBJ2-5; D possibly corresponds to TRBD2 (5 bases). The CDR3 consists of 15 residues. Trimming removed 3 bases from V and 2 bases from J, with 13 bases in between. Germline V CDR1 and CDR2: SGHNT, YENEEA.

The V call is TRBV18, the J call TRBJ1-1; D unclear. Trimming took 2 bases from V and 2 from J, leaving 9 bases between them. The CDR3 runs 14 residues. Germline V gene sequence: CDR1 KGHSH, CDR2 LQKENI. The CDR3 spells CASSPGGSNTEAFF. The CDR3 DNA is TGTGCCAGCTCACCAGGTGGCAGTAACACTGAAGCTTTCTTT.

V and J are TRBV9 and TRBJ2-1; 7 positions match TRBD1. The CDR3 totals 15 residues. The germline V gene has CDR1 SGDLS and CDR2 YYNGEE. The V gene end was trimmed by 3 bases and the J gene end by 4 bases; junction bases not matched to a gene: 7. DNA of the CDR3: TGTGCCAGCAGCGCCGCCGGGACAGCTTACAATGAGCAGTTCTTC. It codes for CASSAAGTAYNEQFF. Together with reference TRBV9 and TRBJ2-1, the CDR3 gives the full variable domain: DSGVTQTPKHLITATGQRVTLRCSPRSGDLSVYWYQQSLDQGLQFLIQYYNGEERAKGNILERFSAQQFPDLHSELNLSSLELGDSALYFCASSAAGTAYNEQFFGPGTRLTVL.

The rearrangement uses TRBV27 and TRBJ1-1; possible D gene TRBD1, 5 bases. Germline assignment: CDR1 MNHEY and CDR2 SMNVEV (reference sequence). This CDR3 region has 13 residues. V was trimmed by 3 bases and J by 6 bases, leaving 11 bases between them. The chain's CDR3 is CASSLWGSAEAFF. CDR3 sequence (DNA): TGTGCCAGCAGTTTGTGGGGGTCGGCTGAAGCTTTCTTT.

CDR3 residues: CASSLTAGTGGYTF. The CDR3 coding sequence is TGTGCCAGCAGCTTAACGGCAGGGACAGGTGGCTACACCTTC. The chain is built from TRBV7-2 and TRBJ1-2; TRBD1 matches at 8 bases. Losses at the gene ends were 2 bases for V and 7 bases for J; bases not matched to a gene: 6. This CDR3 has 14 residues. CDR1 is SGHTA and CDR2 is FQGNSA in the germline V gene.

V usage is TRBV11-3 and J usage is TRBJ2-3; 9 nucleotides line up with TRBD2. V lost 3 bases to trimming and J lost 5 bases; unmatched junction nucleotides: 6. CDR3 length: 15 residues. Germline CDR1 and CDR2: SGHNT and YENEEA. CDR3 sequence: CASSFVSGSGDTQYF. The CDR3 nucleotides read TGTGCCAGCAGCTTCGTTAGCGGGAGTGGAGATACGCAGTATTTT.

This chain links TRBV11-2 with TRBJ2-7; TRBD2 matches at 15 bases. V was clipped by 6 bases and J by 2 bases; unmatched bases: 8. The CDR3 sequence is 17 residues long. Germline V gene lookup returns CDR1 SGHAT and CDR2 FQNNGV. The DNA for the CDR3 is TGTGCCAGCAGAGGACTAGCGGGGGGGCGAACTACCTACGAGCAGTACTTC. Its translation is CASRGLAGGRTTYEQYF.

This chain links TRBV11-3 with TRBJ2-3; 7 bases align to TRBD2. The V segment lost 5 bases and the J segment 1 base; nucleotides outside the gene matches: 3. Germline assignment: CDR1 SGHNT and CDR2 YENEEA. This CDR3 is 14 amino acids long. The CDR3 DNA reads TGTGCCAGCAGCCCGCTAGCGGGCACAGATACGCAGTATTTT. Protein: CASSPLAGTDTQYF.

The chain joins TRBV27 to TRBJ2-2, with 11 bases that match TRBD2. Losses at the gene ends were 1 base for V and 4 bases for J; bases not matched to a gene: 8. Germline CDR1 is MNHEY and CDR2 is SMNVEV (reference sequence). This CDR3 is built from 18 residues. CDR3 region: CASSLLYSGGAFTGELFF. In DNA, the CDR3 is TGTGCCAGCAGTTTATTATATAGCGGGGGGGCTTTCACCGGGGAGCTGTTTTTT.